Detailed here is one TCR beta chain. Using immunoSEQ multiplex PCR, the repertoire was profiled, and TCRdb retains in-frame clones only, with some absent. The table lists around 60,000 clones, 86% of them singletons, with around 1.3% in the top ten. These data are taken from a study of blood T cell repertoires in COVID-19. J gave up 4 bases and V 6 bases, and 3 bases lay outside the gene matches. The CDR3 is 13 residues long. Germline V gene sequence: CDR1 SGHNT, CDR2 YYREEE (reference sequence). Source material: peripheral blood. This chain uses TRBV5-4 with TRBJ2-1; 8 bases line up with TRBD2. This TCR was sampled from a woman of 80 years or more with acute or convalescent COVID-19. The DNA of the CDR3 is TGTGCCAGCACGGGCGGGGGGTACAATGAGCAGTTCTTC. Amino acids: CASTGGGYNEQFF.